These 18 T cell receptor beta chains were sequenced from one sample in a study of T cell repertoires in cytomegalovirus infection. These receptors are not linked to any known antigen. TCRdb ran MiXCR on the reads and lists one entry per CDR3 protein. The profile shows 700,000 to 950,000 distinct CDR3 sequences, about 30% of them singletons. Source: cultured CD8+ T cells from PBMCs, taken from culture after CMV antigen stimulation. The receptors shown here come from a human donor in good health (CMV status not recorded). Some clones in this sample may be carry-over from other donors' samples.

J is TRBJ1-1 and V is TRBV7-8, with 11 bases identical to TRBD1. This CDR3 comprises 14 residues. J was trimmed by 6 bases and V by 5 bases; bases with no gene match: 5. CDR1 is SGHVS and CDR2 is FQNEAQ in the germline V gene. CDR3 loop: CASSARDRGSEAFF. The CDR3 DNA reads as TGTGCCAGCAGCGCCAGGGACAGGGGGTCTGAAGCTTTCTTT.

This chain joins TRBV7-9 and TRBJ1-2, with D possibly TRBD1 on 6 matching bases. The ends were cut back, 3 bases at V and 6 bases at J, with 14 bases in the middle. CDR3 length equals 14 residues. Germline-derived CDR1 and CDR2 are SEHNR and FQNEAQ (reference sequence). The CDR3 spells CASSLGRGTDGYTF. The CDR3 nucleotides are TGTGCCAGCAGCTTGGGCAGGGGAACGGATGGCTACACCTTC.

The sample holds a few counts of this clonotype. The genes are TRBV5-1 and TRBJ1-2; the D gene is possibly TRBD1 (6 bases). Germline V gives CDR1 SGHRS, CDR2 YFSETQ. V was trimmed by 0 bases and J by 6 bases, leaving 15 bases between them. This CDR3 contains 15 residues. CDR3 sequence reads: CASSLEQGRMDGYTF. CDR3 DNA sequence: TGCGCCAGCAGCTTGGAGCAGGGGAGGATGGATGGCTACACCTTC.

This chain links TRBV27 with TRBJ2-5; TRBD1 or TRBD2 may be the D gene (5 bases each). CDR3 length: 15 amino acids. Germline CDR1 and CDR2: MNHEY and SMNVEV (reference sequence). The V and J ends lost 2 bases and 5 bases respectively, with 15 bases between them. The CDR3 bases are TGTGCCAGCAGTTTACTCGAGGGGATAGGCGAGACCCAGTACTTC. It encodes CASSLLEGIGETQYF.

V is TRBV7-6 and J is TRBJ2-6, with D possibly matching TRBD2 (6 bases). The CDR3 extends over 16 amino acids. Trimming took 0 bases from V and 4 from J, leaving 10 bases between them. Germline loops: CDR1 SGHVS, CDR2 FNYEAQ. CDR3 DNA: TGTGCCAGCAGCTTAGCAGGAGGGACCGGGGCCAACGTCCTGACTTTC. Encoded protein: CASSLAGGTGANVLTF.

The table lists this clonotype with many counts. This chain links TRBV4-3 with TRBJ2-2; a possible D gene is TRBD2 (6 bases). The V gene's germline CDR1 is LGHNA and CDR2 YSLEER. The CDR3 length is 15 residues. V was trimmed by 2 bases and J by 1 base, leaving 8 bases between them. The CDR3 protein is CASSQLGGNTGELFF. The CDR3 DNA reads TGCGCCAGCAGCCAACTCGGGGGGAACACCGGGGAGCTGTTTTTT.

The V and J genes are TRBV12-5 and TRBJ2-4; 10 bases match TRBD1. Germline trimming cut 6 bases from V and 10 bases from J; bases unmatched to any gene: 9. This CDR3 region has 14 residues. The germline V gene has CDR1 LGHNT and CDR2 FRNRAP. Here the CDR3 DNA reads TGTGCTAGTGGCCTGGGGGACAGGGGTTTGATTCAGTACTTC. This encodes CASGLGDRGLIQYF.

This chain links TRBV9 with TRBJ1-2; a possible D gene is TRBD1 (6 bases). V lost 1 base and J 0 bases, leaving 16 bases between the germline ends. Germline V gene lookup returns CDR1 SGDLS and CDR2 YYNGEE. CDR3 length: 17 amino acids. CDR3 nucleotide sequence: TGTGCCAGCAGCGTAAACCCAGGGGTGGGAGCTAACTATGGCTACACCTTC. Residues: CASSVNPGVGANYGYTF.

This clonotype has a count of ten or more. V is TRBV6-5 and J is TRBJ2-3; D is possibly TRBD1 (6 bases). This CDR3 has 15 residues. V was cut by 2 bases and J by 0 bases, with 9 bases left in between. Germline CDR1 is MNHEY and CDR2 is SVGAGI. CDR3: CASSYIQGSTDTQYF. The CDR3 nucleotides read TGTGCCAGCAGTTACATACAGGGTAGCACAGATACGCAGTATTTT.

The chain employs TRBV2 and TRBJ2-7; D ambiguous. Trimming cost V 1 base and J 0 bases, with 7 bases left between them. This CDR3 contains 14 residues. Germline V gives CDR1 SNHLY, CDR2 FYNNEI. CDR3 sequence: CASSEVGSSYEQYV. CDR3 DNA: TGTGCCAGCAGTGAAGTTGGCAGCTCCTACGAGCAGTACGTC.

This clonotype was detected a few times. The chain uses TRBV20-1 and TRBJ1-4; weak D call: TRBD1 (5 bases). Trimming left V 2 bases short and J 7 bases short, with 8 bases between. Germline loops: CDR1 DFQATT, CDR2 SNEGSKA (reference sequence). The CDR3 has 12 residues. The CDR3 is CSARTQGEKLFF. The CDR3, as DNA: TGCAGTGCTAGAACTCAGGGTGAAAAACTGTTTTTT.

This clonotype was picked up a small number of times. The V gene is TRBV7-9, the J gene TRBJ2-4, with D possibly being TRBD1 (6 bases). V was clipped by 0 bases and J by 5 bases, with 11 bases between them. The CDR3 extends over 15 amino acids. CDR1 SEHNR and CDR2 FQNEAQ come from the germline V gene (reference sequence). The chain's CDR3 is CASSLAGALENIQYF. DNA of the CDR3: TGTGCCAGCAGCTTAGCGGGGGCTTTGGAAAACATTCAGTACTTC.

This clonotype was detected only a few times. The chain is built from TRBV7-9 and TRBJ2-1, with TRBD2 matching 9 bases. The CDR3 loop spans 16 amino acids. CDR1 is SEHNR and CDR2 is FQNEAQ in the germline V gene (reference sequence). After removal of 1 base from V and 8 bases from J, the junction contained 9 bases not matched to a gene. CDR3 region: CASSLVRGGPVDEQFF. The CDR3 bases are TGTGCCAGCAGCTTAGTGCGGGGGGGCCCAGTCGATGAGCAGTTCTTC. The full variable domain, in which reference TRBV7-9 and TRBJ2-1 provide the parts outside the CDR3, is DTGVSQNPRHKITKRGQNVTFRCDPISEHNRLYWYRQTLGQGPEFLTYFQNEAQLEKSRLLSDRFSAERPKGSFSTLEIQRTEQGDSAMYLCASSLVRGGPVDEQFFGPGTRLTVL.

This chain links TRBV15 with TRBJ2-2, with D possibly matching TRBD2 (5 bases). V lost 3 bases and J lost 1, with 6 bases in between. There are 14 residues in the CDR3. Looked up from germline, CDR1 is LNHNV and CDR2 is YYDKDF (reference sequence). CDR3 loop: CATSRTKNTGELFF. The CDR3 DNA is TGTGCCACCAGCAGGACTAAGAACACCGGGGAGCTGTTTTTT.

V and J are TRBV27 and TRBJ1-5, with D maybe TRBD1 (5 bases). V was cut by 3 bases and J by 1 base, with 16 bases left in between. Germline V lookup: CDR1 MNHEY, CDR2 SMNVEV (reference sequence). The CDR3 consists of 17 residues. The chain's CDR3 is CASSLFGALESNQPQHF. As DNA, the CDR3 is TGTGCCAGCAGTTTGTTCGGGGCCCTCGAGAGCAATCAGCCCCAGCATTTT.

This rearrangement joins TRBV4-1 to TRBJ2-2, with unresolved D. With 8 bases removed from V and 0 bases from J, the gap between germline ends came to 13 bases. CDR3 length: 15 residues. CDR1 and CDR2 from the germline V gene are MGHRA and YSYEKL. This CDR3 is CASSPNQANTGELFF. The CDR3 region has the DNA TGCGCCAGCTCCCCAAACCAGGCGAACACCGGGGAGCTGTTTTTT.

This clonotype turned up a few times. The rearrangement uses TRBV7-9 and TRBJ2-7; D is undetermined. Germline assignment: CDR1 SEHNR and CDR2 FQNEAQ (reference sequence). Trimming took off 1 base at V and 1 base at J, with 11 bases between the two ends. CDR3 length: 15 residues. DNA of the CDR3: TGTGCCAGCAGCTTAGAGTGGCACCATTCCTACGAGCAGTACGTC. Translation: CASSLEWHHSYEQYV.

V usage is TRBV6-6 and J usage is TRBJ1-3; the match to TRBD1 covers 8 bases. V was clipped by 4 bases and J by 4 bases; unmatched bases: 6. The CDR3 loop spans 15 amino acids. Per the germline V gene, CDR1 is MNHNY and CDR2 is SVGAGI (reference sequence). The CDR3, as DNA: TGTGCCAGCAGTTTTCCTAGGACAGGGGGAAACACCATATATTTT. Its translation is CASSFPRTGGNTIYF.